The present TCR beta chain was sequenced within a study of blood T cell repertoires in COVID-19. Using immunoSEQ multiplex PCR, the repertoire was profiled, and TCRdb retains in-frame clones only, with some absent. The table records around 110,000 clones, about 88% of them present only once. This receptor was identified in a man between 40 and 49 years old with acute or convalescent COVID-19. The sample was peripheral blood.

The CDR3 sequence: CASSFGRRAAQYF. The CDR3 nucleotides are TGTGCCAGCAGTTTTGGTAGGCGGGCGGCCCAGTACTTC. The chain joins TRBV12-3 or TRBV12-4 to TRBJ2-5, with D perhaps matching TRBD2 (5 bases). The V and J ends lost 3 bases and 9 bases respectively, with 14 bases between them. The length of the CDR3 is 13 residues.